This record concerns one T cell receptor (beta chain) sequence. Its specificity is not known. J was trimmed by 4 bases and V by 5 bases; bases with no gene match: 6. Germline V lookup: CDR1 SGHTA, CDR2 FQGTGA. The CDR3 is made up of 15 amino acids. Only in-frame clones appear in the TCRdb table, and some are missing; sequencing was by immunoSEQ multiplex PCR. The table lists approximately 120,000 clones, around 89% of them singletons. The sample belongs to a study of T cell responses to AZD1222 COVID-19 vaccine. Study-wide results and limits: In a largely white British group with more females than males, clonal diversity was possibly underestimated.

This specimen was peripheral blood, taken on day 0 of AZD1222 vaccination. The sequence derives from an adult in good health. The chain has TRBV7-3 and TRBJ2-1, with 9 bases aligning to TRBD1. For the CDR3, the DNA is TGTGCCAGCAGCGTTACAGGGGGCTTGTACAATGAGCAGTTCTTC. Translation gives CASSVTGGLYNEQFF.